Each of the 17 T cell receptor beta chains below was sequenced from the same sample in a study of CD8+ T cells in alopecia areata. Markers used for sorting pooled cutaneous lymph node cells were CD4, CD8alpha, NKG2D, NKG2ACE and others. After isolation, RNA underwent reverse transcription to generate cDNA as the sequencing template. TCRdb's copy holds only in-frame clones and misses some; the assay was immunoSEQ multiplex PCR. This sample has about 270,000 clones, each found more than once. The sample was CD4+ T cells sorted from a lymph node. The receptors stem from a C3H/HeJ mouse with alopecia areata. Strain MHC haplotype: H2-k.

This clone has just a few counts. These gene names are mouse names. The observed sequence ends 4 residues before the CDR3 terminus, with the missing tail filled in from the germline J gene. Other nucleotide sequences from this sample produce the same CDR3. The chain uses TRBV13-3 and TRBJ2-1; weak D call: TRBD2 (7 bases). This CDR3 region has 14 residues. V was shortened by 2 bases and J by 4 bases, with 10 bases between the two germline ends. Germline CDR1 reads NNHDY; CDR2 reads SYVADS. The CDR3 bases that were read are TGTGCCAGCAGTGAAGGGGGGGGGTATGCT. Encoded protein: CASSEGGGYA. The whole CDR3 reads CASSEGGGYAEQFF.

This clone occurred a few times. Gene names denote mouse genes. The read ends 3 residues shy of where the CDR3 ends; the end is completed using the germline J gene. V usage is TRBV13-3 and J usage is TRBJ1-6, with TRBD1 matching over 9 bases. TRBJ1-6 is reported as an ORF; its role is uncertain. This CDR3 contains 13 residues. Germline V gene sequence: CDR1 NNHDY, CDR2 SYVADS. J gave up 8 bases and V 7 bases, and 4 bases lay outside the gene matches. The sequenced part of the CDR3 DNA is TGTGCCAGCGGGACAGGGAGGGATTCGCCC. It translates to CASGTGRDSP. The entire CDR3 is CASGTGRDSPLYF.

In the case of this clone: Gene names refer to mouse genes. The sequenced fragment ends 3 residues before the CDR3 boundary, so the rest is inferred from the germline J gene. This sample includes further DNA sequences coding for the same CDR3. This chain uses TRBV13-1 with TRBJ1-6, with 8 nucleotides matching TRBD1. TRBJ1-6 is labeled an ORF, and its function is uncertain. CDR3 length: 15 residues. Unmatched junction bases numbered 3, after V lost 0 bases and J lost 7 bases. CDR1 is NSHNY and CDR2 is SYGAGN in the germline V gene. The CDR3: CASSDATGGNSPLYF. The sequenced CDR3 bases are TGTGCCAGCAGTGATGCAACAGGGGGGAATTCGCCC.

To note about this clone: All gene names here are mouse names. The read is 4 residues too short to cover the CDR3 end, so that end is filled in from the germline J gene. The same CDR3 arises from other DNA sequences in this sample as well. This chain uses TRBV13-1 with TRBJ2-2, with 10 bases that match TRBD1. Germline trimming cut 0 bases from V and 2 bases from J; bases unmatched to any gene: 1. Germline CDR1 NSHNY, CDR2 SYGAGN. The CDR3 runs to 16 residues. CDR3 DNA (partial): TGTGCCAGCAGTGATGAGGGACAGGGGAACACCGGG. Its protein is CASSDEGQGNTG. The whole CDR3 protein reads CASSDEGQGNTGQLYF.

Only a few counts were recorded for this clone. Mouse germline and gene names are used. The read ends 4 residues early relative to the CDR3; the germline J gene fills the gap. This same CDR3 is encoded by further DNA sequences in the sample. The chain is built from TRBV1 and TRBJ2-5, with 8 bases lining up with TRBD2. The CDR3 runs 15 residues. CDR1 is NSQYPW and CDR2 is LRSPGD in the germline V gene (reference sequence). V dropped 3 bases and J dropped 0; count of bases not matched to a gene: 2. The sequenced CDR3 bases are TGCACCTGCAGTGCTCTGGGGGGTAACCAAGAC. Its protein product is CTCSALGGNQD. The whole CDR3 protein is CTCSALGGNQDTQYF.

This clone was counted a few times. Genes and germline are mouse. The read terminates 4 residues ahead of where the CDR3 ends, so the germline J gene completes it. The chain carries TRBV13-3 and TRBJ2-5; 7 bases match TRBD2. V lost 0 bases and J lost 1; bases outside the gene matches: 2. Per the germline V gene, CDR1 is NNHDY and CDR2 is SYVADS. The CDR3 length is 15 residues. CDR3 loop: CASSDAGGDQDTQYF. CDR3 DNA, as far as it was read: TGTGCCAGCAGTGATGCCGGGGGGGACCAAGAC.

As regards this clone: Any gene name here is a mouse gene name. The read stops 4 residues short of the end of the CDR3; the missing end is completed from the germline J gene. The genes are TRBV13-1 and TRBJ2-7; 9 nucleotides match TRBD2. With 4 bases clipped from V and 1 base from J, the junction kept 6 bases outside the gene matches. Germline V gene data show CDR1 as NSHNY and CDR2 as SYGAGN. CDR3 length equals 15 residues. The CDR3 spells CASSSPGLGSYEQYF. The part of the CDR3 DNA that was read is TGTGCCAGCAGTTCTCCGGGACTGGGATCCTAT.

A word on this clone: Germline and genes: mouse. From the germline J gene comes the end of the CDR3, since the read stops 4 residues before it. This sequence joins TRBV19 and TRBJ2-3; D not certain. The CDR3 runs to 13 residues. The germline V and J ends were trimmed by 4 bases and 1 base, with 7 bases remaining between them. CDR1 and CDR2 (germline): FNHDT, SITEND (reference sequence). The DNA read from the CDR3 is TGTGCCAGCAGTCTAGGTCGTGCAGAA. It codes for CASSLGRAE. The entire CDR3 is CASSLGRAETLYF.

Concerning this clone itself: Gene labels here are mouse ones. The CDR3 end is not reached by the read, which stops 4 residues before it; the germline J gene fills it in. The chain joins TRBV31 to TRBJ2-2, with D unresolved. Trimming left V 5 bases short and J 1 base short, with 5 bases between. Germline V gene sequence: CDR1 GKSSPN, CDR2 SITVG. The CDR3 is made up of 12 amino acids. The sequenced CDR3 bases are TGTGCCTGGGACATAAACACCGGG. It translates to CAWDINTG. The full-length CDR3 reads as CAWDINTGQLYF.

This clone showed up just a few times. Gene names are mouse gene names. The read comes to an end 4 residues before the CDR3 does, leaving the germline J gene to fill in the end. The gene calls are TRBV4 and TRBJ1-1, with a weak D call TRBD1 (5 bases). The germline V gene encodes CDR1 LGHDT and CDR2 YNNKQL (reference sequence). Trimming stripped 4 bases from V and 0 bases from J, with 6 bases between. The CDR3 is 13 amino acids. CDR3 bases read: TGTGCCAGCAGCTCGACAGCAAACACA. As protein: CASSSTANT. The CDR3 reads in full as CASSSTANTEVFF.

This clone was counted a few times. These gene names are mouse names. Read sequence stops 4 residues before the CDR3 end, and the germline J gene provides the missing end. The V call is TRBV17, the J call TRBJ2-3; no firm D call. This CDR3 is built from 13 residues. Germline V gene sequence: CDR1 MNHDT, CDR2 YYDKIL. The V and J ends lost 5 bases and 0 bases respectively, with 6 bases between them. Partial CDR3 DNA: TGTGCTAGCAGTCCTGGTAGTGCAGAA. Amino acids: CASSPGSAE. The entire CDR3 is CASSPGSAETLYF.

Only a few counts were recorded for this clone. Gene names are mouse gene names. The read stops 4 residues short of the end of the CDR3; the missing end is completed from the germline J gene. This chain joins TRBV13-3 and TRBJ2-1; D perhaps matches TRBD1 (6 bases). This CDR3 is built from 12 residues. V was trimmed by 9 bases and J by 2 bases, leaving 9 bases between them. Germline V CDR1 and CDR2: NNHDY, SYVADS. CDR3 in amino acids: CATQGHYAEQFF. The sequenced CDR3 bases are TGTGCCACTCAGGGGCACTATGCT.

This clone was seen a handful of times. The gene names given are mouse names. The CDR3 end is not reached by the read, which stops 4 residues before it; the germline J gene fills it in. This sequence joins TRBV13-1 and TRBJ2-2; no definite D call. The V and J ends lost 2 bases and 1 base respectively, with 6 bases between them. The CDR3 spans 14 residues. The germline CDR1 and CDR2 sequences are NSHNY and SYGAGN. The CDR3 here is CASSEPENTGQLYF. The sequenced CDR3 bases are TGTGCCAGCAGTGAGCCAGAAAACACCGGG.

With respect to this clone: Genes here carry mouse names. The part of the CDR3 DNA that was read is TGCACCTGCAGTGCAGAACTGGGGGTCTAT. Amino acids: CTCSAELGVY. The complete CDR3 protein is CTCSAELGVYEQYF. The chain carries TRBV1 and TRBJ2-7; 8 bases agree with TRBD2. Read data end 4 residues before the CDR3 end; the end is taken from the germline J gene. J lost 3 bases, V lost 0 bases, and 1 base had no gene match. Germline CDR1 is NSQYPW and CDR2 is LRSPGD (reference sequence). The CDR3 is 14 amino acids.

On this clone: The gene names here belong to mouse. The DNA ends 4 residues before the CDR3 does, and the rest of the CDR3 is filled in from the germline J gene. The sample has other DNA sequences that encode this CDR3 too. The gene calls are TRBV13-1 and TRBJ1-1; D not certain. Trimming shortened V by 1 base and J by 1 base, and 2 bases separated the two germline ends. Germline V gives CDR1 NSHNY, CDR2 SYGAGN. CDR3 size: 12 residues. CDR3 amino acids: CASSDLNTEVFF. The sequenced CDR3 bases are TGTGCCAGCAGTGATCTAAACACA.

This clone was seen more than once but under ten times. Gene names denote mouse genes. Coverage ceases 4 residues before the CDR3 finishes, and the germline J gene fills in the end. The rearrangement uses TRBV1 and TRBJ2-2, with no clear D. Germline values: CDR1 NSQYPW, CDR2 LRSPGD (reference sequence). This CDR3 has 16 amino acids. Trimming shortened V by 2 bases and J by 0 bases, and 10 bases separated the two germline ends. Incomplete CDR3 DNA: TGCACCTGCAGTGCAACTTTTTTTGCAAACACCGGG. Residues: CTCSATFFANTG. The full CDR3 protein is CTCSATFFANTGQLYF.

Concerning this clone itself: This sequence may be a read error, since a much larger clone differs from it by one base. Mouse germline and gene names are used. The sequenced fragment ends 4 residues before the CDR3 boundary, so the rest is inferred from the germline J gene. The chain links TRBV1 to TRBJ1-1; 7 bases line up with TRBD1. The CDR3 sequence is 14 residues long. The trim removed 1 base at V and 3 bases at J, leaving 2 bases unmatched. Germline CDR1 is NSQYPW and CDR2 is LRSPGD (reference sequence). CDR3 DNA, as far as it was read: TGCACCTGCAGTGCAGTCAGGGGGGACACA. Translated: CTCSAVRGDT. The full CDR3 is CTCSAVRGDTEVFF.